The 10 T cell receptor beta chains given below trace back to one sample, sequenced in a study of T-cell memory formation after mild COVID-19. TCRdb re-called the 5' RACE reads through MiXCR, storing one row per CDR3 protein. The table has roughly 43,000 distinct CDR3 sequences, 8% to 10% seen once. The sequencing sample was made of PBMCs or a T cell subset sorted from them (not recorded which). Source of these receptors: an adult woman who had mild COVID-19 (a few samples of this study predate the infection). Cell type and time point are not known.

V usage is TRBV20-1 and J usage is TRBJ2-3; 13 nucleotides align to TRBD2. The CDR3 sequence is 16 residues long. In germline, CDR1 is DFQATT, CDR2 SNEGSKA (reference sequence). V lost 1 base to trimming and J lost 2 bases; unmatched junction nucleotides: 3. Here the CDR3 reads CSARGGLAGPTDTQYF. CDR3 DNA sequence: TGCAGTGCTAGAGGGGGACTAGCGGGACCCACAGATACGCAGTATTTT.

This clonotype has at least ten counts. V is TRBV4-3 and J is TRBJ2-2; weak D call: TRBD2 (5 bases). Between the trimmed V and J ends, which lost 0 bases and 2 bases, there was a span of 10 bases. This CDR3 contains 16 residues. Germline CDR1 and CDR2: LGHNA and YSLEER. The CDR3 DNA is TGCGCCAGCAGCCAAGATGAGGGAGACAACACCGGGGAGCTGTTTTTT. It specifies CASSQDEGDNTGELFF.

The V gene is TRBV24-1, the J gene TRBJ2-1, with 7 bases aligning to TRBD1. V lost 3 bases, J lost 2 bases, and 6 bases stayed unmatched. The germline V gene has CDR1 KGHDR and CDR2 SFDVKD. The CDR3 spans 16 residues. The DNA of the CDR3 is TGTGCCACCAGTGATATCCCGGGACAGACCTACAATGAGCAGTTCTTC. Residues: CATSDIPGQTYNEQFF.

This clonotype was counted many times. The J gene is TRBJ2-2, the V gene TRBV4-2; D is ambiguous. This CDR3 is 13 amino acids long. Germline V lookup: CDR1 LGHNA, CDR2 YNFKEQ. Trimming pared 5 bases from V and 1 base from J, leaving 5 bases between. CDR3 DNA sequence: TGTGCCAGCAGCACCCAGAACACCGGGGAGCTGTTTTTT. Residues: CASSTQNTGELFF.

This clonotype appeared many times. V and J are TRBV20-1 and TRBJ2-3, with D tentatively TRBD1 (6 bases). CDR3 length: 15 amino acids. Between the trimmed V and J ends, which lost 3 bases and 2 bases, there was a span of 15 bases. Germline lookup yields CDR1 DFQATT and CDR2 SNEGSKA (reference sequence). CDR3 bases: TGCAGTGCTAGTGAATCAGGGGCGGTCACAGATACGCAGTATTTT. Translation: CSASESGAVTDTQYF.

The chain employs TRBV7-9 and TRBJ1-2; 7 bases are a match to TRBD1. V was pared by 5 bases and J by 5 bases, with 11 bases of the junction left unmatched. The germline CDR1 and CDR2 sequences are SEHNR and FQNEAQ (reference sequence). This CDR3 has 15 residues. The CDR3 region has the DNA TGTGCCAGCAGCAAAACAGGGGAATTCCCTTATGGCTACACCTTC. Translated, it gives CASSKTGEFPYGYTF.

This clonotype was seen only once. An end of the junction differs from the germline gene, which may be a read error. This chain links TRBV12-3 or TRBV12-4 with TRBJ1-1; D is possibly TRBD1 (5 bases). This CDR3 has 16 residues. The CDR3 DNA reads as TGTGCCAGCAGACCAGGGTTTAGAGGAGTGGGAACTGAATCTTTCTTT. As protein: CASRPGFRGVGTESFF.

This clonotype appeared many times. V gene TRBV7-9 combines with J gene TRBJ1-2; a possible D gene is TRBD1 (5 bases). The CDR3 has 15 residues. Germline CDR1 SEHNR, CDR2 FQNEAQ (reference sequence). The V end lost 0 bases, the J end lost 3 bases, and 11 bases lay between the germline ends. This CDR3 reads CASSLAATEHYGYTF. The CDR3 DNA sequence: TGTGCCAGCAGCTTAGCGGCGACAGAACACTATGGCTACACCTTC.

The CDR3 loop is CASSHVAGGTPGANVLTF. DNA of the CDR3: TGTGCCAGCAGCCATGTTGCGGGAGGGACACCTGGGGCCAACGTCCTGACTTTC. This chain uses TRBV3-1 with TRBJ2-6, with TRBD2 matching over 9 bases. This CDR3 is built from 18 residues. Unmatched junction bases numbered 8, after V lost 3 bases and J lost 2 bases. The V gene's germline CDR1 is LGHDT and CDR2 YNNKEL (reference sequence). Full variable domain (remainder filled in from reference TRBV3-1 and TRBJ2-6): DTAVSQTPKYLVTQMGNDKSIKCEQNLGHDTMYWYKQDSKKFLKIMFSYNNKELIINETVPNRFSPKSPDKAHLNLHINSLELGDSAVYFCASSHVAGGTPGANVLTFGAGSRLTVL.

This clonotype was seen a few times. This rearrangement joins TRBV27 to TRBJ2-3, with TRBD2 matching over 9 bases. Germline loops: CDR1 MNHEY, CDR2 SMNVEV (reference sequence). CDR3 length: 17 amino acids. After removal of 0 bases from V and 2 bases from J, the junction contained 6 bases not matched to a gene. The chain's CDR3 is CASSLSGAGGPTDTQYF. The CDR3 DNA reads TGTGCCAGCAGTTTATCGGGAGCGGGAGGCCCCACAGATACGCAGTATTTT.